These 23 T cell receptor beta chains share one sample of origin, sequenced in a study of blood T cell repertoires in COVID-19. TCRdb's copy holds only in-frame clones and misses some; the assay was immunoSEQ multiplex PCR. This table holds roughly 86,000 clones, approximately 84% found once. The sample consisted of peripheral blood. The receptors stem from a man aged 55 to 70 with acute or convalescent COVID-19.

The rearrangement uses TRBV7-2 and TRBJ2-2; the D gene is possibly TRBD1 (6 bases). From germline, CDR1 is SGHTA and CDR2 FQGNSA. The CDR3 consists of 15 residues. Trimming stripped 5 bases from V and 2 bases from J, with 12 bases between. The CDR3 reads CASSPWGQNTGELFF. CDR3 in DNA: TGTGCCAGCAGCCCCTGGGGACAAAACACCGGGGAGCTGTTTTTT.

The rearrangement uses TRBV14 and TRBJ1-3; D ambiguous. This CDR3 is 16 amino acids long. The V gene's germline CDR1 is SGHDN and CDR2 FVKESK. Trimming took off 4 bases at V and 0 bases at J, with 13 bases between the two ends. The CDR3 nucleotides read TGTGCCAGCAGCCCCCCGCAGGCCTTCTCTGGAAACACCATATATTTT. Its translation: CASSPPQAFSGNTIYF.

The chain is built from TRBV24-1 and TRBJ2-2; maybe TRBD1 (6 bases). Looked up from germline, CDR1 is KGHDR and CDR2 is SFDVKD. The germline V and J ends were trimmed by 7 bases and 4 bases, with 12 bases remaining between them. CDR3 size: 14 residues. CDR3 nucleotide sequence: TGTGCCACCAGGTTAGGGGGTTCCACCGGGGAGCTGTTTTTT. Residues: CATRLGGSTGELFF.

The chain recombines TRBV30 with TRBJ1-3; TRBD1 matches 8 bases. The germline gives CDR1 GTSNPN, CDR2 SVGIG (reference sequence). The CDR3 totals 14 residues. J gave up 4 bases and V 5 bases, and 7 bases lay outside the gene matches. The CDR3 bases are TGTGCCTGGGGACAGGGTTCGGGAGGAAACACCATATATTTT. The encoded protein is CAWGQGSGGNTIYF.

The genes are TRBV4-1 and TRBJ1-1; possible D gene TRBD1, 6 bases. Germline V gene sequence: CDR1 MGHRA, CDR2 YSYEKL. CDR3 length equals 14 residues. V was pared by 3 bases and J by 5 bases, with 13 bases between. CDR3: CASSHPPQGTEAFF. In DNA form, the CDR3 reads TGCGCCAGCAGCCACCCTCCCCAGGGGACTGAAGCTTTCTTT.

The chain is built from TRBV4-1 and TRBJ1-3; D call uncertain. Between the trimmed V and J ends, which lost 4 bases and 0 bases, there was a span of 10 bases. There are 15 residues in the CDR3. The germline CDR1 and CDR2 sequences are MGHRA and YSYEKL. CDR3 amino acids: CASSPAGSSGNTIYF. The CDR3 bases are TGCGCCAGCAGCCCAGCAGGATCCTCTGGAAACACCATATATTTT.

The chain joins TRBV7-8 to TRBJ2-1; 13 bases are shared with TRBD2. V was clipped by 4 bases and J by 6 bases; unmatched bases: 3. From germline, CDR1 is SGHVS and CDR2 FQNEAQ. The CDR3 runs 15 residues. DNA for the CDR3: TGTGCCAGCAGCTCCACTAGCGGGGGGGGCAATGAGCAGTTCTTC. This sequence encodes CASSSTSGGGNEQFF.

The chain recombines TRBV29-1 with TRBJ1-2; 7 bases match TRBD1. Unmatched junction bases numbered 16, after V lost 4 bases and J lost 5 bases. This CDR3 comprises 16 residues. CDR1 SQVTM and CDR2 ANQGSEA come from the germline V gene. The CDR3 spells CSVGIPTGTPIYGYTF. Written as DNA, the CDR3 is TGCAGCGTTGGAATTCCGACAGGGACTCCTATTTATGGCTACACCTTC.

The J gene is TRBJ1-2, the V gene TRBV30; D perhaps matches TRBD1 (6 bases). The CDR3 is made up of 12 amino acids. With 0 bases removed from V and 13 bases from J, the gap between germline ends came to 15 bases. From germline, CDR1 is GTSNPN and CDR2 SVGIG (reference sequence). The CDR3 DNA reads TGTGCCTGGAGTGTTCAGGGGCTAGGGCTCACCTTC. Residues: CAWSVQGLGLTF.

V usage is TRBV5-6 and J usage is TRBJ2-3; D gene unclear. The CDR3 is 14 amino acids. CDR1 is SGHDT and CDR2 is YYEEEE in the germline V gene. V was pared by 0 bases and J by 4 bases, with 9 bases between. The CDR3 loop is CASSLVDFADTQYF. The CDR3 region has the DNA TGTGCCAGCAGCTTGGTAGATTTCGCAGATACGCAGTATTTT.

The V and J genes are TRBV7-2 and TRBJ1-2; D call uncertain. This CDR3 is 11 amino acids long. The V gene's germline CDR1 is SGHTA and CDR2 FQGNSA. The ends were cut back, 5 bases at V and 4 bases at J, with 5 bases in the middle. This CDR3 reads CASSNSYGYTF. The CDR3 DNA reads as TGTGCCAGCAGCAACAGCTATGGCTACACCTTC.

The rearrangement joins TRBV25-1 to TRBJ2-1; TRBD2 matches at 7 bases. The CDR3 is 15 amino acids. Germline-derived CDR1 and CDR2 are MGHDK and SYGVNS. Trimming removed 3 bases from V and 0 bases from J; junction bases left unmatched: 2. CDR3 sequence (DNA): TGTGCCAGCAGTGATACGGGGGGCTCCTACAATGAGCAGTTCTTC. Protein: CASSDTGGSYNEQFF.

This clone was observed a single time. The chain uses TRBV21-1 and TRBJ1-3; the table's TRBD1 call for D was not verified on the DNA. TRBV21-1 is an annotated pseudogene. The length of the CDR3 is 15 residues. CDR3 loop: CASSQGHRGINTIYF. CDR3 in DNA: TGTGCCAGCAGCCAGGGCCACAGGGGCATTAACACCATATATTTT.

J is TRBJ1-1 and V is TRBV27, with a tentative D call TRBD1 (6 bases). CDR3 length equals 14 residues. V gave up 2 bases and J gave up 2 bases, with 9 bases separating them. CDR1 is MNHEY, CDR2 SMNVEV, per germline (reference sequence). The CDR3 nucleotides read TGTGCCAGCAGTTTAATAGGGGGTAACACTGAAGCTTTCTTT. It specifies CASSLIGGNTEAFF.

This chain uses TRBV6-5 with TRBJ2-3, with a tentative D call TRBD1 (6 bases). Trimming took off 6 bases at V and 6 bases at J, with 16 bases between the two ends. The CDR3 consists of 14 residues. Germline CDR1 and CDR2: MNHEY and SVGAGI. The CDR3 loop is CASSLRGRGDTQYF. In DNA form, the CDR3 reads TGTGCCAGCAGCCTCAGGGGACGTGGTGATACGCAGTATTTT.

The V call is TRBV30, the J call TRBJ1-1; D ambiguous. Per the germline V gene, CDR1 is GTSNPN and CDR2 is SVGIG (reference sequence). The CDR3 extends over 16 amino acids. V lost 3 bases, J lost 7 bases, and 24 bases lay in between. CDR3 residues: CAWRPNPPGLRDEAFF. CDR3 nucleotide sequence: TGTGCCTGGAGGCCTAACCCCCCCGGGTTGCGGGATGAAGCTTTCTTT.

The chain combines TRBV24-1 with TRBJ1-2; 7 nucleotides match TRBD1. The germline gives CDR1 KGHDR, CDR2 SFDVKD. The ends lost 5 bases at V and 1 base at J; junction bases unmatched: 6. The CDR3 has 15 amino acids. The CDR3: CATSGWQGGNYGYTF. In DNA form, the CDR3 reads TGTGCCACCAGTGGATGGCAGGGGGGTAACTATGGCTACACCTTC.

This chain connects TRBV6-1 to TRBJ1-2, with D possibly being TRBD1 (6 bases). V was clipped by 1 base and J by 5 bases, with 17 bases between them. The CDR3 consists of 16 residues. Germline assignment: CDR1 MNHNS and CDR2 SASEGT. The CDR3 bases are TGTGCCAGCAGTGAAGATTTCAGGGGCTCCACTTATGGCTACACCTTC. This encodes CASSEDFRGSTYGYTF.

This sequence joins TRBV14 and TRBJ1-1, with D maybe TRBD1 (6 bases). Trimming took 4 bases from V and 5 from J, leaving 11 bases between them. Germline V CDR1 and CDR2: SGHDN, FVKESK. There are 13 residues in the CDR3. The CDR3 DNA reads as TGTGCCAGCAGCCCTACACAGGGAACTGAAGCTTTCTTT. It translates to CASSPTQGTEAFF.

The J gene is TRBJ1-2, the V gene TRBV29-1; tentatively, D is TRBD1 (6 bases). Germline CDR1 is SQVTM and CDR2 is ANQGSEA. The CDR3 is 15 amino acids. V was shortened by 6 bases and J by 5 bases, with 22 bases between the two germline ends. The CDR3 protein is CSVLPDRQLGYGYTF. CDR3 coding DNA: TGCAGCGTCCTGCCTGACAGGCAGTTAGGGTATGGCTACACCTTC.

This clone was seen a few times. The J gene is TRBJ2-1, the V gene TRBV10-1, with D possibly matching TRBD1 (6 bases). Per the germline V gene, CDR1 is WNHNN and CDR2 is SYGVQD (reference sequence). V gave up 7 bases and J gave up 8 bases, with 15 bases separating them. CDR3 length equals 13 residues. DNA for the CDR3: TGCGCCAGCACTCTAAAACAGGGAGATGAGCAGTTCTTC. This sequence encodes CASTLKQGDEQFF.

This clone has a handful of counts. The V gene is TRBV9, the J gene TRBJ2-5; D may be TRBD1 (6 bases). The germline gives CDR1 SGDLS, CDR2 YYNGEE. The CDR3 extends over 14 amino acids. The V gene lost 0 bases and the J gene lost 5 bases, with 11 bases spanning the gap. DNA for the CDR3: TGTGCCAGCAGCGTAGAAGGGGGTGTGGAGACCCAGTACTTC. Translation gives CASSVEGGVETQYF.

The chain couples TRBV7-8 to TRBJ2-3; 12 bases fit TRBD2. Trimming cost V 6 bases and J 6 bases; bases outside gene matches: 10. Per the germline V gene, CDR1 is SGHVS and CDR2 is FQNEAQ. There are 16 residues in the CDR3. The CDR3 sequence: CASSKRGLAGTDTQYF. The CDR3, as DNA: TGTGCCAGCAGTAAACGCGGACTAGCGGGGACTGATACGCAGTATTTT.